Included here is one T cell receptor beta chain sequence, with context. This clone's antigen is unknown. The input lacks base qualities; no much larger clone sits a single base away. The entry originates in a study of control samples from healthy donors and cancer patients (TCRdb year 2020). As encoded in the germline V gene, CDR1 is KGHSH while CDR2 is LQKENI. From cysteine to phenylalanine, the CDR3 is 15 amino acids long. The sequence is cut down to CDR3 DNA, 45 bases in frame from base 1. Trimming at the junction amounts to 6 bases on V and 4 bases on J, and the germline ends lie 16 bases apart. Libraries came from the immunoSEQ multiplex PCR assay. Entries here come from immuneACCESS through TCRdb and include only in-frame sequences with V and J called. Some clones fail to appear in such tables; in the studies checked, an unresolved V gene covers under half of the shortfall, and the cause of the remainder is unknown. In this sample the table shows 150,000 or so clones, 88% of which occur a single time. The ten largest clones add up to 4.5% to 6% of the sample.

The receptor was derived from a woman in her 30s in good health. Sequencing input: blood. Rearrangement joined TRBV18 to TRBJ1-3; the D gene lacks a confident call. The CDR3 protein sequence reads: CASSPQLKGGNTIYF. At the DNA level, the sequence is TGTGCCAGCTCCCCCCAACTTAAGGGCGGAAACACCATATATTTT.